The 20 T cell receptor beta chains below come from one sample, sequenced in a study of blood T cell repertoires in COVID-19. Libraries were prepared by immunoSEQ multiplex PCR; TCRdb keeps only in-frame clonotypes and omits some of them. The data contain some 60,000 clones, 82% of them seen just once; the ten biggest clones take up roughly 13%. The material sequenced was peripheral blood. These receptor sequences come from a human donor in a cohort sampled during active COVID-19.

This clone was seen once. The chain joins TRBV4-1 to TRBJ2-3; perhaps TRBD2 as D (7 bases). V gave up 3 bases and J gave up 6 bases, with 22 bases separating them. The CDR3 has 17 amino acids. Germline CDR1 is MGHRA and CDR2 is YSYEKL. Written as DNA, the CDR3 is TGCGCCAGCAGCCACCCGGAAGGCGGGGGCCTCCCCGATACGCAGTATTTT. It is translated as CASSHPEGGGLPDTQYF.

V usage is TRBV10-1 and J usage is TRBJ2-5; D may be TRBD2 (5 bases). The germline V gene encodes CDR1 WNHNN and CDR2 SYGVQD (reference sequence). This CDR3 spans 13 amino acids. V lost 5 bases, J lost 5 bases, and 12 bases lay in between. CDR3 sequence reads: CASSWAQRETQYF. The CDR3 DNA reads as TGCGCCAGCAGTTGGGCCCAGCGGGAGACCCAGTACTTC.

The chain employs TRBV2 and TRBJ2-5, with D possibly matching TRBD1 (5 bases). Trimming pared 3 bases from V and 4 bases from J, leaving 18 bases between. The CDR3 totals 16 residues. Germline V CDR1 and CDR2: SNHLY, FYNNEI. Here the CDR3 reads CASSETQQGRAETQYF. The CDR3 DNA is TGTGCCAGCAGTGAGACACAGCAGGGTAGGGCAGAGACCCAGTACTTC. The variable domain in full, with the rest retrieved from reference TRBV2 and TRBJ2-5, is EPEVTQTPSHQVTQMGQEVILRCVPISNHLYFYWYRQILGQKVEFLVSFYNNEISEKSEIFDDQFSVERPDGSNFTLKIRSTKLEDSAMYFCASSETQQGRAETQYFGPGTRLLVL.

This clone was recorded once. The genes are TRBV11-2 and TRBJ1-6; 8 nucleotides agree with TRBD1. The germline V gene encodes CDR1 SGHAT and CDR2 FQNNGV. This CDR3 contains 15 residues. V trimming: 1 base; J trimming: 13 bases; junction bases outside the gene matches: 9. The CDR3 coding sequence is TGTGCCAGCAGCTTAGGGGCGCGGACAGGGAATCCCCTCCACTTT. Protein product: CASSLGARTGNPLHF. Full variable domain (remainder filled in from reference TRBV11-2 and TRBJ1-6): EAGVAQSPRYKIIEKRQSVAFWCNPISGHATLYWYQQILGQGPKLLIQFQNNGVVDDSQLPKDRFSAERLKGVDSTLKIQPAKLEDSAVYLCASSLGARTGNPLHFGNGTRLTVT.

The chain recombines TRBV6-5 with TRBJ2-2, with 7 bases aligning to TRBD1. This CDR3 contains 14 residues. The trim removed 6 bases at V and 4 bases at J, leaving 5 bases unmatched. Looked up from germline, CDR1 is MNHEY and CDR2 is SVGAGI. The CDR3 coding sequence is TGTGCCAGCAGGACAGGGAGTTTCACCGGGGAGCTGTTTTTT. Its protein product is CASRTGSFTGELFF.

The chain is built from TRBV5-6 and TRBJ1-5; 7 bases match TRBD1. Unmatched junction bases numbered 6, after V lost 0 bases and J lost 0 bases. The germline V gene has CDR1 SGHDT and CDR2 YYEEEE. The CDR3 has 17 residues. CDR3 region: CASSLAGTVYSNQPQHF. The CDR3 bases are TGTGCCAGCAGCTTGGCCGGGACAGTCTATAGCAATCAGCCCCAGCATTTT.

The chain carries TRBV3-1 (or the pseudogene TRBV3-2) and TRBJ2-3, with 16 bases fitting TRBD2. The V and J ends lost 4 bases and 4 bases, in that order; junction bases with no gene match: 11. The CDR3 runs to 19 residues. Germline lookup yields CDR1 LGHDT and CDR2 YNNKEL (reference sequence). Here the CDR3 DNA reads TGTGCCAGCAGCCCTCATTTTCCGGGACTAGCGGGGGGGGCAGATACGCAGTATTTT. Its translation: CASSPHFPGLAGGADTQYF.

The sample holds a few counts of this clone. This chain joins TRBV3-1 (or the pseudogene TRBV3-2) and TRBJ1-3; tentative D call: TRBD1 (5 bases). V lost 4 bases and J 8 bases, leaving 21 bases between the germline ends. The CDR3 sequence is 16 residues long. Germline assignment: CDR1 LGHDT and CDR2 YNNKEL (reference sequence). CDR3 sequence (DNA): TGTGCCAGCAGCCGCCCCGTGCAGGGAAGGGTTTACACCATATATTTT. As protein: CASSRPVQGRVYTIYF.

The sample holds a few counts of this clone. This chain joins TRBV7-9 and TRBJ2-7; D not resolved. V was trimmed by 0 bases and J by 3 bases, leaving 18 bases between them. CDR1 SEHNR and CDR2 FQNEAQ come from the germline V gene (reference sequence). The CDR3 contains 17 residues. CDR3 nucleotide sequence: TGTGCCAGCAGCTTAGCGCACCAACAAACCCTTTTCTACGAGCAGTACTTC. It encodes CASSLAHQQTLFYEQYF.

CDR3: CASSQNRDRGFSEQFF. The DNA of the CDR3 is TGTGCCAGCAGCCAAAACCGGGACAGGGGTTTTAGTGAGCAGTTCTTC. The gene calls are TRBV3-1 (or the pseudogene TRBV3-2) and TRBJ2-1, with 10 positions matching TRBD1. Germline CDR1 reads LGHDT; CDR2 reads YNNKEL (reference sequence). CDR3 length: 16 residues. Trimming took 2 bases from V and 9 from J; bases not matched to a gene: 10.

This clone was picked up one time. This chain links TRBV27 with TRBJ1-2, with 11 nucleotides matching TRBD1. The CDR3 sequence is 17 residues long. J was trimmed by 4 bases and V by 5 bases; bases with no gene match: 12. Germline V CDR1 and CDR2: MNHEY, SMNVEV (reference sequence). For the CDR3, the DNA is TGTGCCAGCAGTGAAAGGACAGGGGGCCGTGGGGTCTATGGCTACACCTTC. Protein: CASSERTGGRGVYGYTF.

V gene TRBV30 combines with J gene TRBJ1-5, with D uncertain. Germline-derived CDR1 and CDR2 are GTSNPN and SVGIG (reference sequence). The CDR3 sequence is 13 residues long. Trimming cost V 3 bases and J 5 bases, with 11 bases left between them. DNA of the CDR3: TGTGCCTGGAGCAAAAACAGCTATCAGCCCCAGCATTTT. This sequence encodes CAWSKNSYQPQHF.

J is TRBJ1-4 and V is TRBV4-1; D is unresolved. The V and J ends lost 3 bases and 3 bases respectively, with 14 bases between them. CDR1 MGHRA and CDR2 YSYEKL come from the germline V gene. This CDR3 region has 16 residues. CDR3 DNA sequence: TGCGCCAGCAGCCATTCCTCGTCGCCGGCTAATGAAAAACTGTTTTTT. This gives the protein CASSHSSSPANEKLFF.

The rearrangement joins TRBV10-2 to TRBJ2-4; TRBD1 matches at 11 bases. Germline CDR1 and CDR2: WSHSY and SAAADI. V dropped 0 bases and J dropped 1; count of bases not matched to a gene: 8. The CDR3 has 19 residues. DNA of the CDR3: TGCGCCAGCAGTGAGTCGTGGACAGGGGGCCTAGTTGCCAAAAACATTCAGTACTTC. This codes for CASSESWTGGLVAKNIQYF.

The chain is built from TRBV5-4 and TRBJ1-4; tentative D call: TRBD1 (5 bases). Trimming shortened V by 4 bases and J by 8 bases, and 21 bases separated the two germline ends. This CDR3 has 16 amino acids. Germline CDR1 reads SGHNT; CDR2 reads YYREEE (reference sequence). The CDR3 DNA reads as TGTGCCAGCAGCCCAGGGAAGGTTAAGGGGATGGAAAAACTGTTTTTT. Its protein product is CASSPGKVKGMEKLFF.

The J gene is TRBJ2-3, the V gene TRBV19; the match to TRBD1 covers 8 bases. The V segment lost 6 bases and the J segment 4 bases; nucleotides outside the gene matches: 9. This CDR3 is 15 amino acids long. Germline CDR1 and CDR2: LNHDA and SQIVND (reference sequence). CDR3 nucleotides: TGTGCCAGTAGGGTAACAGGGGGTGCGCCAGATACGCAGTATTTT. Amino acid sequence: CASRVTGGAPDTQYF.

This clone was found a few times. The gene calls are TRBV10-1 and TRBJ1-1; TRBD1 matches 10 bases. From germline, CDR1 is WNHNN and CDR2 SYGVQD (reference sequence). The CDR3 length is 16 residues. After removal of 5 bases from V and 3 bases from J, the junction contained 9 bases not matched to a gene. The CDR3 sequence is CASSKGQGKADTEAFF. The DNA of the CDR3 is TGCGCCAGCAGTAAGGGACAGGGGAAGGCGGACACTGAAGCTTTCTTT.

This clone was seen only a few times. The chain links TRBV29-1 to TRBJ2-1, with D perhaps matching TRBD2 (5 bases). Looked up from germline, CDR1 is SQVTM and CDR2 is ANQGSEA. The CDR3 has 16 residues. V gave up 4 bases and J gave up 0 bases, with 16 bases separating them. In DNA form, the CDR3 reads TGCAGCGTTGTACCGCTCGCCGGGGACTCCTACAATGAGCAGTTCTTC. Translating it yields CSVVPLAGDSYNEQFF.

This chain joins TRBV29-1 and TRBJ2-3; 8 positions agree with TRBD2. J was trimmed by 3 bases and V by 0 bases; bases with no gene match: 8. The CDR3 is made up of 16 amino acids. Germline values: CDR1 SQVTM, CDR2 ANQGSEA. The CDR3 DNA reads TGCAGCGTTGAAGATTGGGGCGGGACTAGAACAGATACGCAGTATTTT. Translating it yields CSVEDWGGTRTDTQYF.

This clone was seen only a few times. This chain uses TRBV12-3 or TRBV12-4 with TRBJ1-1; D may be TRBD1 (5 bases). The CDR3 contains 13 residues. The V end lost 4 bases, the J end lost 0 bases, and 6 bases lay between the germline ends. The CDR3 nucleotides read TGTGCCAGCAGTTCGGACATGAACACTGAAGCTTTCTTT. Protein sequence: CASSSDMNTEAFF.